This T cell receptor (beta chain) was captured by sequencing in a study of blood T cell repertoires in COVID-19 (TCRdb year 2020). About the full investigation: Samples from collaborators originated in the United States, Italy and Spain and spanned both the acute and convalescent phases of COVID-19. Where available, HLA class I and class II types were taken from metadata supplied by the sample provider and were not determined by assay-based typing. The prospective study material was composed of cDNA or gDNA derived from T cells, B-cell-depleted T cells, or PBMCs. Nearly every sample came with metadata listing a de-identified subject ID, COVID-19 status, age in years and sex. Deeply sampled blood TCRbeta repertoires from subjects exposed to, actively infected with, or recovered from COVID-19 were included in the dataset. The samples were drawn from the first 160 participants of the ongoing ImmuneRACE study and from 1,254 subjects provided by 6 global collaborators. The repertoires were made available in a free public database intended to serve as a resource for research on the immune response to SARS-CoV-2. The paper as a whole reports these results and caveats: Clinical and demographic metadata were provided uncurated, with the amount varying by source and participant.

V and J are truncated by 3 bases and 4 bases respectively, leaving an intervening sequence of 12 bases. The CDR3 spans 15 residues, from the cysteine through the phenylalanine. Only CDR3 DNA is held: 45 bases, read in frame from base 1. Taken from the germline V gene, the CDR1 and CDR2 loops are KGHSH and LQKENI. The immunoSEQ Assay, a bias-controlled multiplex PCR, was used to amplify TCRbeta CDR3 regions from genomic DNA. Turning to the authors' computational methods: The number of nucleated cells in each sample was estimated from the amplification of reference gene primers within the assay. To quantify the absolute abundance of each unique TCRbeta CDR3 rearrangement, sequence reads were collapsed and filtered. Productive Simpson clonality was computed per sample as the square root of Simpson's diversity index over productive rearrangements. In its TCRdb copy, this immuneACCESS table keeps in-frame sequences only and misses some clones. Where compared with another copy, unresolved V genes explain less than half of these, and the others have no known cause. That table gives V, J and clone size, and the DNA gave D and trimming. The sample includes approximately 110,000 clones, with 70% to 85% observed a single time. The leading ten clones occupy 7% to 9% of the sample.

In regard to this clone: The antigen it recognizes is unknown. Base qualities are not at hand, and no much larger clone is one base apart.

Collaborating institutions collected whole blood in K2EDTA tubes following their own protocols. For TCRbeta analysis, collaborators shipped samples in one of three forms: frozen whole blood, isolated PBMCs, or DNA extracted from either of those sample types. Sequenced input: peripheral blood. Rearrangement joined TRBV18 to TRBJ1-4; tentative D gene TRBD1, with 5 bases matching. This clonotype originated in a woman of 80 years or more with active or convalescent COVID-19. The DNA is TGTGCCAGCTCACCTCTACAGGTGATTAATGAAAAACTGTTTTTT. Its translation reads: CASSPLQVINEKLFF.